This T cell receptor (beta chain) is drawn from a study of blood T cell repertoires in COVID-19. Looking at the study overall: The origin of the acute and convalescent COVID-19 samples was the United States, Italy and Spain. The analysed material was cDNA or gDNA that came from T cells, B-cell-depleted T cells, or PBMCs.

The authors' processing: By means of reference gene primer amplification, nucleated cell counts were estimated. TCRdb's table, derived via immunoSEQ multiplex PCR, lists solely in-frame clones and lacks some. Clone size and V and J calls were adopted from that table, with D and trimming inferred from the DNA. The sample includes tens of thousands of clones, about four fifths of them seen just once. This clone has more than one count but fewer than ten. Seattle patients were enrolled while actively infected and followed longitudinally. CDR1 is SGHNT, CDR2 YYREEE, per germline (reference sequence). This CDR3 is 16 amino acids long. V was clipped by 4 bases and J by 0 bases; unmatched bases: 5.

The clonotype was recovered from a man aged 25-45 years with COVID-19, enrolled during active disease. The sample consisted of peripheral blood. The chain combines TRBV5-4 with TRBJ1-2; 11 positions match TRBD1. CDR3 sequence reads: CASSAGQGATNYGYTF. In nucleotides, the CDR3 is TGTGCCAGCAGCGCAGGACAGGGGGCTACTAACTATGGCTACACCTTC.